Listed here are 15 T cell receptor beta chains from one sample, sequenced in a study of PD-1 blockade in classical Hodgkin lymphoma (TCRdb year 2020). Reading the label with the study, this specimen's time point is: cycle 4 day 1 (C4D1), after less than seven weeks of nivolumab. Every trial patient had relapsed following autologous stem cell transplantation, and prior brentuximab vedotin exposure was what differed among cohorts A, B and C. CD4+ T cells were purified from thawed PBMCs by magnetic negative selection with a Miltenyi CD4+ T cell isolation kit. Receptor libraries were prepared by the immunoSEQ multiplex PCR assay. The clones in this table, taken by TCRdb from immuneACCESS, are in-frame only. Not every clone is retained; where verified, under half of the shortfall comes from an unresolved V gene, and the cause of the rest is unknown. This sample comprises some 10,000 clones, approximately 80% of them detected only once. Approximately 1.5% of the sample is in the top ten clones.

Sequencing used CD4+ T cells from blood, obtained before the fourth cycle of nivolumab. Receptor source: a human donor with classical Hodgkin lymphoma.

V gene TRBV14 combines with J gene TRBJ2-1; no reliable D call. Trimming removed 2 bases from V and 0 bases from J, with 11 bases in between. From germline, CDR1 is SGHDN and CDR2 FVKESK. The CDR3 runs 16 residues. The CDR3 sequence: CASSQYLASSYNEQFF. CDR3 DNA: TGTGCCAGCAGCCAATATTTGGCGAGCTCCTACAATGAGCAGTTCTTC.

The gene calls are TRBV19 and TRBJ1-6, with D hard to call. Trimming removed 3 bases at V and 6 bases at J, with 12 bases between. The CDR3 totals 15 residues. Germline V CDR1 and CDR2: LNHDA, SQIVND (reference sequence). DNA of the CDR3: TGTGCCAGTAGTATCGGTGCGGAGCCTAATTCACCCCTCCACTTT. Its protein product is CASSIGAEPNSPLHF. Variable domain in full (rest from reference TRBV19 and TRBJ1-6): DGGITQSPKYLFRKEGQNVTLSCEQNLNHDAMYWYRQDPGQGLRLIYYSQIVNDFQKGDIAEGYSVSREKKESFPLTVTSAQKNPTAFYLCASSIGAEPNSPLHFGNGTRLTVT.

V gene TRBV19 combines with J gene TRBJ2-2; D call uncertain. This CDR3 is built from 15 residues. Germline V gene sequence: CDR1 LNHDA, CDR2 SQIVND (reference sequence). V was pared by 3 bases and J by 5 bases, with 13 bases between. The CDR3: CASSMGQTLTGELFF. In DNA form, the CDR3 reads TGTGCCAGTAGTATGGGCCAGACCCTTACCGGGGAGCTGTTTTTT. The variable domain in full, with the rest retrieved from reference TRBV19 and TRBJ2-2, is DGGITQSPKYLFRKEGQNVTLSCEQNLNHDAMYWYRQDPGQGLRLIYYSQIVNDFQKGDIAEGYSVSREKKESFPLTVTSAQKNPTAFYLCASSMGQTLTGELFFGEGSRLTVL.

This clone was found once. This chain connects TRBV2 to TRBJ2-2; no definite D call. Per the germline V gene, CDR1 is SNHLY and CDR2 is FYNNEI. V lost 5 bases and J 9 bases, leaving 7 bases between the germline ends. The CDR3 extends over 11 amino acids. CDR3 DNA sequence: TGTGCCAGCAGTATCAGCTGGGAGCTGTTTTTT. Protein product: CASSISWELFF.

The chain links TRBV11-3 to TRBJ2-1, with a possible D match to TRBD2 (6 bases). V lost 4 bases to trimming and J lost 2 bases, with 9 bases between them. The CDR3 is 14 amino acids. Germline loops: CDR1 SGHNT, CDR2 YENEEA. The CDR3 bases are TGTGCCAGCAGCTCGGGACTCGCCTACAATGAGCAGTTCTTC. Its translation is CASSSGLAYNEQFF.

The table lists this clone with a few counts. This rearrangement joins TRBV19 to TRBJ1-5, with D unresolved. Per germline, CDR1 LNHDA and CDR2 SQIVND (reference sequence). The germline V and J ends were trimmed by 5 bases and 6 bases, with 14 bases remaining between them. The CDR3 length is 14 residues. Written as DNA, the CDR3 is TGTGCCAGTAGTTTAAGAACTTCGGGTCAGCCCCAGCATTTT. Amino acid sequence: CASSLRTSGQPQHF. The whole variable domain, filled in from reference TRBV19 and TRBJ1-5, reads DGGITQSPKYLFRKEGQNVTLSCEQNLNHDAMYWYRQDPGQGLRLIYYSQIVNDFQKGDIAEGYSVSREKKESFPLTVTSAQKNPTAFYLCASSLRTSGQPQHFGDGTRLSIL.

The chain employs TRBV7-2 and TRBJ2-1; 10 bases are a match to TRBD2. V gave up 5 bases and J gave up 4 bases; unmatched junction bases: 8. The germline V gene encodes CDR1 SGHTA and CDR2 FQGNSA. The CDR3 runs 16 residues. The CDR3 protein is CASSPRGTSVYNEQFF. CDR3 nucleotides: TGTGCCAGCAGCCCGCGAGGGACTAGCGTTTACAATGAGCAGTTCTTC. Combining the CDR3 with reference TRBV7-2 and TRBJ2-1 gives the whole variable domain GAGVSQSPSNKVTEKGKDVELRCDPISGHTALYWYRQSLGQGLEFLIYFQGNSAPDKSGLPSDRFSAERTGGSVSTLTIQRTQQEDSAVYLCASSPRGTSVYNEQFFGPGTRLTVL.

This clone came up once. The chain links TRBV6-1 to TRBJ1-4, with D tentatively TRBD1 (6 bases). V lost 7 bases and J lost 4, with 13 bases in between. The germline gives CDR1 MNHNS, CDR2 SASEGT. There are 14 residues in the CDR3. The CDR3 protein is CASTRQVDNEKLFF. Written as DNA, the CDR3 is TGTGCCAGCACTAGACAGGTCGATAATGAAAAACTGTTTTTT.

V gene TRBV5-8 combines with J gene TRBJ1-3; D possibly corresponds to TRBD1 (6 bases). Trimming left V 4 bases short and J 3 bases short, with 14 bases between. The CDR3 runs to 15 residues. The germline CDR1 and CDR2 sequences are SGHTS and YDEGEE. The CDR3 DNA follows: TGTGCCAGCAGCACAAACAGGGCCGGTGGAAACACCATATATTTT. It yields the protein CASSTNRAGGNTIYF. Using reference TRBV5-8 and TRBJ1-3 for the parts outside the CDR3, the full variable domain is EAGVTQSPTHLIKTRGQQATLRCSPISGHTSVYWYQQALGLGLQFLLWYDEGEERNRGNFPPRFSGRQFPNYSSELNVNALELEDSALYLCASSTNRAGGNTIYFGEGSWLTVV.

The chain recombines TRBV6-1 with TRBJ2-7, with D perhaps TRBD2 (6 bases). Trimming left V 3 bases short and J 6 bases short, with 21 bases between. Per the germline V gene, CDR1 is MNHNS and CDR2 is SASEGT. This CDR3 has 16 amino acids. The CDR3 DNA reads TGTGCCAGCAGTGAGGCTCGGTGGGAGGTGGAGGCCGAGCAGTACTTC. Translated: CASSEARWEVEAEQYF.

In its sample, this clone was seen a few times. This chain joins TRBV5-1 and TRBJ1-4; weak D call: TRBD1 (5 bases). The V end lost 0 bases, the J end lost 3 bases, and 18 bases lay between the germline ends. CDR1 and CDR2 (germline): SGHRS, YFSETQ. The CDR3 is made up of 18 amino acids. The CDR3 loop is CASSLGGQGRAANEKLFF. The CDR3 coding sequence is TGCGCCAGCAGCTTGGGAGGTCAGGGTAGAGCGGCTAATGAAAAACTGTTTTTT. Drawing the rest from reference TRBV5-1 and TRBJ1-4, the complete variable domain is KAGVTQTPRYLIKTRGQQVTLSCSPISGHRSVSWYQQTPGQGLQFLFEYFSETQRNKGNFPGRFSGRQFSNSRSEMNVSTLELGDSALYLCASSLGGQGRAANEKLFFGSGTQLSVL.

The chain has TRBV6-4 and TRBJ2-5; 8 bases align to TRBD2. Germline trimming cut 9 bases from V and 3 bases from J; bases unmatched to any gene: 3. Germline values: CDR1 MRHNA, CDR2 SNTAGT. The length of the CDR3 is 12 residues. CDR3 sequence (DNA): TGTGCCAGGCAACTAGCGGAAGAGACCCAGTACTTC. It translates to CARQLAEETQYF.

The V call is TRBV15, the J call TRBJ2-3; 8 positions agree with TRBD2. The CDR3 has 18 amino acids. Germline V gene lookup returns CDR1 LNHNV and CDR2 YYDKDF (reference sequence). V lost 0 bases and J lost 3; bases outside the gene matches: 11. In DNA, the CDR3 is TGTGCCACCAGCAGAGATAGGAGGATCTTAGCGGGGACAGATACGCAGTATTTT. It is translated as CATSRDRRILAGTDTQYF. Using reference TRBV15 and TRBJ2-3 for the parts outside the CDR3, the full variable domain is DAMVIQNPRYQVTQFGKPVTLSCSQTLNHNVMYWYQQKSSQAPKLLFHYYDKDFNNEADTPDNFQSRRPNTSFCFLDIRSPGLGDTAMYLCATSRDRRILAGTDTQYFGPGTRLTVL.

The CDR3 region is CASSETPRQTRNQPQHF. In DNA, the CDR3 is TGTGCCAGCAGTGAAACCCCGCGACAGACCCGCAATCAGCCCCAGCATTTT. This sequence joins TRBV6-1 and TRBJ1-5; a weak D match, TRBD1 (5 bases). The CDR3 is 17 amino acids. The germline CDR1 and CDR2 sequences are MNHNS and SASEGT. Trimming left V 2 bases short and J 2 bases short, with 16 bases between.

This chain joins TRBV7-2 and TRBJ2-2; D unclear. The CDR3 is made up of 15 amino acids. Germline values: CDR1 SGHTA, CDR2 FQGNSA. V lost 6 bases and J lost 5, with 16 bases in between. CDR3 DNA: TGTGCCAGCAGGACCGCCGGGTCCTCTACCGGGGAGCTGTTTTTT. It yields the protein CASRTAGSSTGELFF. The entire variable domain, with the rest obtained from reference TRBV7-2 and TRBJ2-2, is as follows: GAGVSQSPSNKVTEKGKDVELRCDPISGHTALYWYRQSLGQGLEFLIYFQGNSAPDKSGLPSDRFSAERTGGSVSTLTIQRTQQEDSAVYLCASRTAGSSTGELFFGEGSRLTVL.